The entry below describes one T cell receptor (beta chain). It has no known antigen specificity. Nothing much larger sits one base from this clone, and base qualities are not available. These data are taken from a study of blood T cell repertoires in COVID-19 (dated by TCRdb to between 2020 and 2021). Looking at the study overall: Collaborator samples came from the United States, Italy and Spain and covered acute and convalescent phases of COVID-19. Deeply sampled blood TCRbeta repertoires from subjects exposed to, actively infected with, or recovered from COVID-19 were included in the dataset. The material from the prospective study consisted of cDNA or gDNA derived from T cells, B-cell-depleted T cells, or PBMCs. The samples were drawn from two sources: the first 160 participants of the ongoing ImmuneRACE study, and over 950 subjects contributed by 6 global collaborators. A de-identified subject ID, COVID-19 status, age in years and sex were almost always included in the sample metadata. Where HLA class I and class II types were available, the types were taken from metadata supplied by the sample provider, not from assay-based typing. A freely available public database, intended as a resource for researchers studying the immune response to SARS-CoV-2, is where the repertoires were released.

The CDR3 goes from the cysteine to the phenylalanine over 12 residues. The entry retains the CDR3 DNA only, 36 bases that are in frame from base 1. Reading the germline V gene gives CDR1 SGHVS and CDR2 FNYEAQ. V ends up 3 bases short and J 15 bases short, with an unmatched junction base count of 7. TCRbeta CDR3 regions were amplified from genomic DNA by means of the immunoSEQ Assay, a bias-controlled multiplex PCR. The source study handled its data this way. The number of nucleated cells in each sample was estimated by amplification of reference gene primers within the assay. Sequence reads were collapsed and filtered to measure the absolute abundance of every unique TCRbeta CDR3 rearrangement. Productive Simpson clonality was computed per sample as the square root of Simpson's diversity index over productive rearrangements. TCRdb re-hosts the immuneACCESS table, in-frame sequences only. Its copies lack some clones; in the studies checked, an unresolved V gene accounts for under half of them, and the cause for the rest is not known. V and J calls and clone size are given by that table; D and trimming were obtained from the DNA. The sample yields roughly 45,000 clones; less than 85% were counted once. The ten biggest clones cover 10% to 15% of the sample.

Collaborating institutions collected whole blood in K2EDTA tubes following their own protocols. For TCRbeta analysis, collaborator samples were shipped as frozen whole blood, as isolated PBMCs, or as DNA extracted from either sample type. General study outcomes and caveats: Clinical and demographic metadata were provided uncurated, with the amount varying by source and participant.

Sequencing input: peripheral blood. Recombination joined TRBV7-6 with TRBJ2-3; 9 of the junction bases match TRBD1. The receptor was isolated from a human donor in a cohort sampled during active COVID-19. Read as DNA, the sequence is TGTGCCAGCAGCTTGGGGGGGACAGGGCAATATTTT. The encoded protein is CASSLGGTGQYF.